This T cell receptor beta chain came from a study of CD8+ T cells in alopecia areata (dated by TCRdb to between 2017 and 2018). General notes on the study: The treated patients, all with moderate-to-severe alopecia areata, were enrolled in an open-label pilot trial of oral tofacitinib given at 5 to 10 mg twice daily. TCRbeta CDR3 regions were amplified by immunoSEQ multiplex PCR with 35 Vbeta forward and 13 Jbeta reverse primers. Clonality in the scalp was compared among normal scalp (n=4), patchy alopecia areata scalp (n=8), and alopecia totalis/universalis scalp (n=8). Patients stayed on tofacitinib for 6 to 18 months and then had 6 months of follow-up off drug so that delayed response and recurrence could be assessed. In treated patients, disease severity was measured using the SALT score, which gives the percentage of scalp surface area affected. The study used high-throughput TCRbeta sequencing to examine T cell clonal expansion in alopecia areata, in both the C3H/HeJ mouse model and human patients. Scalp tissue and sorted CD4+ and CD8+ peripheral blood T cells from patchy and totalis/universalis alopecia areata patients and from healthy controls were covered by human TCRbeta sequencing. Tofacitinib-treated patients had biopsies at baseline and at 4 and 24 weeks of treatment, with a later scalp biopsy in several patients. The RNA source kit depended on sample type: the PAXgene miRNA kit for fixed scalp, the miRNeasy kit for PBMCs, and the RNeasy kit for mouse skin. What the authors observed across the whole study: Because the treated cohort was small and included a single nonresponder, larger studies are needed to assess links between baseline CD8+ expansion and response. Many expanded lesional clones persisted in scalp and blood during tofacitinib treatment, which may partly explain relapse after stopping treatment. TCR sequences shared between patients were less clear than in mice, possibly partly because of HLA diversity in the patient population. With tofacitinib, both scalp clonality and the number of expanded CD8+ clones among the top 100 scalp clones went down significantly. Unlike mouse skin, where gammadelta T cells dominate, normal human skin contains resident alphabeta T cells that get sequenced too, which complicates analysis of the scalp TCR repertoire. Compared with normal scalp, lesional scalp had higher clonality and more expanded CD8+ clones, particularly in alopecia totalis/universalis, a pattern that suggests antigenic drive.

The method was the immunoSEQ multiplex PCR assay. RNA was extracted from all samples and reverse transcribed into cDNA, which served as template for TCR sequencing. First-strand cDNA was synthesized with SuperScript III using a 2:1 mix of oligo-dT and random hexamers. A synthetic immune receptor repertoire was used to gauge amplification bias, and whatever bias remained was removed computationally. The published analysis was carried out like this. Raw reads were preprocessed for error removal, and CDR3 was defined according to IMGT conventions as running from the conserved cysteine to phenylalanine. Clonality was computed by normalizing Shannon entropy by log2 of the number of productive unique TCRs and subtracting the result from 1. Scalp TCRbeta sequences were cross-referenced with sorted blood CD4 and CD8 repertoires so that the CD4 or CD8 identity of scalp clones could be inferred. As stored in TCRdb, this immuneACCESS dataset retains in-frame rearrangements with V and J assigned. A fraction of the clones does not appear; measured against another copy, unresolved V genes explain less than half of the discrepancy, and the remainder lacks a known reason. Clone size and the V and J calls come from that table; the DNA yielded D and trimming. This sample is represented by approximately 18,000 clones; 59% of them were singletons. The top ten constitute roughly 8.2% of the sample.

A remark on this clone: Its cognate antigen has yet to be identified. Base qualities are not provided; no much larger clone lies one nucleotide away.

Spanning cysteine to phenylalanine, the CDR3 consists of 14 amino acids. Just CDR3 DNA is preserved here, 42 bases in frame from base 1. Trimming takes 2 bases from V and 2 bases from J, and the germline ends sit 7 bases apart. The germline V gene supplies CDR1 KGHSH and CDR2 LQKENI. The time point label on this specimen signifies: approximately 4 weeks on oral tofacitinib. The sample's treatment or condition label, decoded: oral pan-JAK inhibitor, 5-10 mg twice daily. Lesional scalp punch biopsies and peripheral blood were obtained from alopecia areata patients. Scalp biopsies from humans were placed right away in PAXgene tissue containers for fixation.

Sequencing used skin, obtained at week 4, from a patient treated with tofacitinib. The rearrangement joined TRBV18 to TRBJ1-3; the D gene remains uncertain. The sequence was obtained from a human donor with alopecia areata. CDR3 region: CASSPAGAGNTIYF. The DNA sequence follows: TGTGCCAGCTCACCAGCGGGTGCTGGAAACACCATATATTTT.